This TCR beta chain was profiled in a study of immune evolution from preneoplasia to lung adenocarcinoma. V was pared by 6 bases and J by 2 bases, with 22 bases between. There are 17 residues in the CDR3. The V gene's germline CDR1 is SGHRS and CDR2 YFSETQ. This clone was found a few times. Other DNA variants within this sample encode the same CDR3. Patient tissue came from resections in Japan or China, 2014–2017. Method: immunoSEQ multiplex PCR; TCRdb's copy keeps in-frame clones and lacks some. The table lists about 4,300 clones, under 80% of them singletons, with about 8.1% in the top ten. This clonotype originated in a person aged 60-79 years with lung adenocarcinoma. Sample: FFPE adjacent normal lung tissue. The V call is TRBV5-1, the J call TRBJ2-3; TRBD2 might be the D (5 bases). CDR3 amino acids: CASTEDAPEAPTDTQYF. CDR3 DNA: TGCGCCAGCACCGAGGACGCCCCGGAGGCCCCCACAGATACGCAGTATTTT.